The T cell receptor (beta chain) under discussion was sequenced for a study of T-cell memory formation after mild COVID-19. Study context: Across donors, TCR clusters were largely donor specific.

Whole-study findings and limits: The authors left the SARS-CoV-2 specificity of second-wave clones peaking on day 37 unconfirmed. A subset of responding clones appeared in pre-infection memory, suggesting cross-reactive memory joined.

In TCRdb, the 5' RACE reads were re-called with MiXCR into one record per CDR3 protein. The sample contains around 470,000 distinct CDR3 sequences, 20% of which appear only once. This clonotype turned up a few times. Antigen: not known. The receptor's source is an adult woman who had mild COVID-19 (a few samples of this study predate the infection). Cell type and time point are not known. Sequencing was carried out using PBMCs or a T cell subset sorted from them (not recorded which).

CDR3 amino acids: CASSPLPRRNTEAFF. CDR3 bases: TGTGCCAGCTCACCACTTCCCAGAAGGAACACTGAAGCTTTCTTT. The chain combines TRBV18 with TRBJ1-1; D is ambiguous. Trimming left V 1 base short and J 1 base short, with 10 bases between. The germline gives CDR1 KGHSH, CDR2 LQKENI. The CDR3 spans 15 residues.